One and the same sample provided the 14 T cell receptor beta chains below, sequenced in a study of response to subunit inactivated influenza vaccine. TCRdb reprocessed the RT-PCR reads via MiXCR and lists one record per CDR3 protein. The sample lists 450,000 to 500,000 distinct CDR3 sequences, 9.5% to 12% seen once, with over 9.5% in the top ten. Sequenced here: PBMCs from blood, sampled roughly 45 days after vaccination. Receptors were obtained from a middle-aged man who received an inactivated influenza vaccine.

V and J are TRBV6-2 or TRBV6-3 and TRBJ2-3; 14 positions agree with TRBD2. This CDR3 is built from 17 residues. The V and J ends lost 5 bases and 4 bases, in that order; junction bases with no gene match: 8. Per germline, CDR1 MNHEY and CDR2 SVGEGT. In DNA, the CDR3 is TGTGCCAGCAGTCGTCCGGGACTAGCGGGGGAGGCAGATACGCAGTATTTT. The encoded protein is CASSRPGLAGEADTQYF.

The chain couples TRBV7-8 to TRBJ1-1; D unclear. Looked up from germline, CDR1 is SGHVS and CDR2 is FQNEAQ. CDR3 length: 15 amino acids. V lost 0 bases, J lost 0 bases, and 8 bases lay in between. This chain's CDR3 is CASSLASTMNTEAFF. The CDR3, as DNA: TGTGCCAGCAGCTTAGCGAGTACCATGAACACTGAAGCTTTCTTT.

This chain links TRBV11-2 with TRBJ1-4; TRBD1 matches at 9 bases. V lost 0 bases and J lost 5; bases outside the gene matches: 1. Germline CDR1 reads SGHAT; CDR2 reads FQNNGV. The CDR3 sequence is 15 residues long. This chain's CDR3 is CASSLDGTGNEKLFF. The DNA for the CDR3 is TGTGCCAGCAGCTTAGATGGGACAGGGAATGAAAAACTGTTTTTT.

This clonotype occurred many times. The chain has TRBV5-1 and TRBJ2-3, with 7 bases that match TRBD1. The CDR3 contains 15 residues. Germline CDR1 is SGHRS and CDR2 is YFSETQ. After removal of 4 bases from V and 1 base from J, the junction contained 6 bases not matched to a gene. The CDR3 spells CASSDGTAGTDTQYF. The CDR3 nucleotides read TGCGCCAGCAGCGATGGGACAGCCGGCACAGATACGCAGTATTTT.

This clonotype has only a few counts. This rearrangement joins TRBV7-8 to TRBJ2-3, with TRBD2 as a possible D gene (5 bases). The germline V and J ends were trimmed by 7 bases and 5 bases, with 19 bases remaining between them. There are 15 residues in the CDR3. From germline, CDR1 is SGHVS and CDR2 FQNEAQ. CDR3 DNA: TGTGCCAGCATCCCCGGTAGCGCGCGAATAGATACGCAGTATTTT. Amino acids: CASIPGSARIDTQYF.

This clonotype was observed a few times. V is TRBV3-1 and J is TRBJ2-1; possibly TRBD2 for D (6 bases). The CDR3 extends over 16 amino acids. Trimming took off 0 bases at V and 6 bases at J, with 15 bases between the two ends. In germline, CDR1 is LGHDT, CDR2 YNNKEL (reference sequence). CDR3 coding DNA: TGTGCCAGCAGCCAAGAATCTGGGGGGTTGATCAATGAGCAGTTCTTC. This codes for CASSQESGGLINEQFF.

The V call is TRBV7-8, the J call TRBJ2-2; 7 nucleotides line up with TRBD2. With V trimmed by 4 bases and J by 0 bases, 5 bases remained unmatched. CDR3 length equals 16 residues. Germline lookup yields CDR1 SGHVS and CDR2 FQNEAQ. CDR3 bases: TGTGCCAGCAGCTCCAAGCGGGACCCGAACACCGGGGAGCTGTTTTTT. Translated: CASSSKRDPNTGELFF.

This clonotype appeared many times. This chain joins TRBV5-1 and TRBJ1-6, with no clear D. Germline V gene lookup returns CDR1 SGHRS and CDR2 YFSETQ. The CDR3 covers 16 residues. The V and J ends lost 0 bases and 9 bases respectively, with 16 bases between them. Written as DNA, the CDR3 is TGCGCCAGCAGCTTGGCCGGCGCGGTGTTGGGTTCACCCCTCCACTTT. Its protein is CASSLAGAVLGSPLHF.

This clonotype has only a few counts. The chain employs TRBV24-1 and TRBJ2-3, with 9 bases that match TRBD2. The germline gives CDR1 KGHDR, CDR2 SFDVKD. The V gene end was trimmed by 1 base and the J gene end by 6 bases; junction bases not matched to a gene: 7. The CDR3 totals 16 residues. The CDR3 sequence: CATSDLPAGGSDTQYF. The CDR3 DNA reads TGTGCCACCAGTGATTTACCAGCGGGAGGTTCTGATACGCAGTATTTT.

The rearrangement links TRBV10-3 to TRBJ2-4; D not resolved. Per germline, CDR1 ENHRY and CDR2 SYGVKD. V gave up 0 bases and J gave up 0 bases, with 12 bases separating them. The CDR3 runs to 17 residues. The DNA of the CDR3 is TGTGCCATCAGTGAGTCGACTGTCTCACTAGCCAAAAACATTCAGTACTTC. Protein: CAISESTVSLAKNIQYF.

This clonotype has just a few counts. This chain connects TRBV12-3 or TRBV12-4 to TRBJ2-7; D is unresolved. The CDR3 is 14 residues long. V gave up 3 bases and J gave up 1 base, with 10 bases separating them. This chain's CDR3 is CASSFIGGSYEQYF. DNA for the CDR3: TGTGCCAGCAGTTTTATTGGCGGTTCCTACGAGCAGTACTTC.

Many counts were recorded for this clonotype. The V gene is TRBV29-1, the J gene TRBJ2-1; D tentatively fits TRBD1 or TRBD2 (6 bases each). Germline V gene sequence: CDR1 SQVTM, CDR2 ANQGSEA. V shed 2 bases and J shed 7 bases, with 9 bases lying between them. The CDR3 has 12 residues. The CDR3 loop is CSVEKGGNEQFF. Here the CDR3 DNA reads TGCAGCGTTGAAAAGGGGGGAAATGAGCAGTTCTTC.

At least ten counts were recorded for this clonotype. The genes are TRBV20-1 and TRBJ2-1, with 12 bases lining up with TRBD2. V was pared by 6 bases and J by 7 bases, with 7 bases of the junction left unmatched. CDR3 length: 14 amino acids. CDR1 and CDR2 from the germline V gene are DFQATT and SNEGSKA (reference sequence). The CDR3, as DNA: TGCAGTGCCAAGACTAGCGGGAGACGGAATGAGCAGTTCTTC. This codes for CSAKTSGRRNEQFF.

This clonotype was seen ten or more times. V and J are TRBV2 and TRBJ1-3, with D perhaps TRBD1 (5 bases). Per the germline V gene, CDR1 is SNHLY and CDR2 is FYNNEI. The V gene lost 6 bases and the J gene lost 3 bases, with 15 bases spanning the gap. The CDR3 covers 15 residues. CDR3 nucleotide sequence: TGTGCCAGCAGGGACCCAGGGAACGATGGAAACACCATATATTTT. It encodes CASRDPGNDGNTIYF.